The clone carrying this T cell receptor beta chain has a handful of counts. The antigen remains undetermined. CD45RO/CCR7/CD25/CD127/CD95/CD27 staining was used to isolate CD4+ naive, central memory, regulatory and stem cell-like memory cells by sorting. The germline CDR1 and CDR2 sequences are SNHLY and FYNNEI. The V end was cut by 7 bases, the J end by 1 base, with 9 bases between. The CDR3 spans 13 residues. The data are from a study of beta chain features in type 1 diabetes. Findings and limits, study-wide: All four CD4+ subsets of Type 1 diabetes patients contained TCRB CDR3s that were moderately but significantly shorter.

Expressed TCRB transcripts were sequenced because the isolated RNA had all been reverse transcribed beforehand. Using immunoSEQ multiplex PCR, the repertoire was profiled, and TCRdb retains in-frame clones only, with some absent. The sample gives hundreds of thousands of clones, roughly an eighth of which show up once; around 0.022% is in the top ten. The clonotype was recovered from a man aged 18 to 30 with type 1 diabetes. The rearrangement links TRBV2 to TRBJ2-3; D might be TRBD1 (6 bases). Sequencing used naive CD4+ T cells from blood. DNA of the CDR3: TGTGCCAGCAAGGGGGACGGCACAGATACGCAGTATTTT. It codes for CASKGDGTDTQYF.